The 30 T cell receptor beta chains reported below all come from one sample, sequenced in a study of breast tumors, draining lymph nodes, adjacent tissues (dated by TCRdb to about 2016). Library method: multiplex PCR. The sequencing machine was an Illumina HiSeq 2000. TCRdb itself trimmed the public reads at Q25 with fastp, ran MiXCR and retained productive beta chains. CDR3 protein sequences are deduplicated, and each keeps its most common genes and DNA. This sample is represented by more than 50,000 distinct CDR3 sequences; 40% to 55% of them were singletons. The ten largest clones add up to over 7.5% of the sample. Sequences were obtained from breast tumor tissue. The receptors derive from a female donor with breast cancer. Some clones in this sample may be carry-over from other donors' samples.

V and J are TRBV19 and TRBJ1-2; the D is unclear. CDR1 is LNHDA, CDR2 SQIVND, per germline (reference sequence). CDR3 length equals 16 residues. V gave up 8 bases and J gave up 7 bases, with 26 bases separating them. CDR3 sequence (DNA): TGTGCCAGTGGTTGGGCCCTAGGACGGTCAAGTCTTGGCTACACCTTC. Its protein product is CASGWALGRSSLGYTF.

This chain joins TRBV11-3 and TRBJ1-1; tentative D call: TRBD1 (5 bases). Germline V gene data show CDR1 as SGHNT and CDR2 as YENEEA. V dropped 5 bases and J dropped 0 bases, with 16 bases sitting between them. This CDR3 spans 16 amino acids. CDR3 residues: CASSPRRGNMNTEAFF. The CDR3 DNA sequence: TGTGCCAGCAGCCCTAGGAGGGGTAACATGAACACTGAAGCTTTCTTT. The full variable domain, in which reference TRBV11-3 and TRBJ1-1 provide the parts outside the CDR3, is EAGVVQSPRYKIIEKKQPVAFWCNPISGHNTLYWYLQNLGQGPELLIRYENEEAVDDSQLPKDRFSAERLKGVDSTLKIQPAELGDSAVYLCASSPRRGNMNTEAFFGQGTRLTVV.

The genes are TRBV12-3 or TRBV12-4 and TRBJ2-3, with D perhaps TRBD1 or TRBD2 (6 bases each). CDR3 length equals 16 residues. Trimming removed 3 bases at V and 6 bases at J, with 19 bases between. The CDR3 DNA reads TGTGCCAGCAGTTTCGAGGGGGGTTTCGATGGGGATACGCAGTATTTT. This translates into CASSFEGGFDGDTQYF.

This clonotype was observed at least ten times. The CDR3 sequence is CASSIEPPGLADVSYNEQFF. The CDR3 DNA reads TGTGCCAGTAGTATAGAACCCCCGGGACTAGCGGACGTCTCCTACAATGAGCAGTTCTTC. The chain joins TRBV19 to TRBJ2-1, with TRBD2 matching 11 bases. With V trimmed by 0 bases and J by 0 bases, 10 bases remained unmatched. This CDR3 contains 20 residues. The germline V gene encodes CDR1 LNHDA and CDR2 SQIVND (reference sequence).

Many counts were recorded for this clonotype. V gene TRBV6-5 combines with J gene TRBJ2-7, with 7 bases matching TRBD1. The junction had 7 bases not matched to a gene; V was cut back by 5 bases and J by 0 bases. The V gene's germline CDR1 is MNHEY and CDR2 SVGAGI. The CDR3 length is 15 residues. The CDR3 nucleotides read TGTGCCAGCAGTCACCGGACAGGTAGCTCCTACGAGCAGTACTTC. The encoded protein is CASSHRTGSSYEQYF.

This clonotype was recorded many times. This chain connects TRBV7-8 to TRBJ1-5; weak D call: TRBD1 (5 bases). From germline, CDR1 is SGHVS and CDR2 FQNEAQ. The germline V and J ends were trimmed by 1 base and 11 bases, with 15 bases remaining between them. The CDR3 totals 14 residues. The CDR3 DNA sequence: TGTGCCAGCAGCTTAGAGGGCGGGACCAGGGCCCAGCATTTT. As protein: CASSLEGGTRAQHF. Together with reference TRBV7-8 and TRBJ1-5, the CDR3 gives the full variable domain: GAGVSQSPRYKVAKRGQDVALRCDPISGHVSLFWYQQALGQGPEFLTYFQNEAQLDKSGLPSDRFFAERPEGSVSTLKIQRTQQEDSAVYLCASSLEGGTRAQHFGDGTRLSIL.

This clonotype was recorded at least ten times. Possible read error: a much larger clone is one base away. The rearrangement joins TRBV5-6 to TRBJ2-1, with D unresolved. Germline V gives CDR1 SGHDT, CDR2 YYEEEE. V gave up 4 bases and J gave up 9 bases, with 11 bases separating them. The CDR3 consists of 12 residues. CDR3 sequence reads: CASSIMNTEQFF. The CDR3 bases are TGTGCCAGCAGCATTATGAACACTGAGCAGTTCTTC.

V gene TRBV14 combines with J gene TRBJ2-4; tentative D call: TRBD2 (6 bases). CDR1 is SGHDN, CDR2 FVKESK, per germline. This CDR3 is 13 amino acids long. The germline V and J ends were trimmed by 1 base and 6 bases, with 7 bases remaining between them. The CDR3 here is CASSQGGVNIQYF. The CDR3 nucleotides are TGTGCCAGCAGCCAAGGCGGGGTAAACATTCAGTACTTC.

This clonotype was detected once. Without the conserved terminal phenylalanine or tryptophan, this CDR3 likely stems from a read error. The rearrangement links TRBV7-6 to TRBJ2-2; D is ambiguous. The ends were cut back, 9 bases at V and 3 bases at J, with 8 bases in the middle. Germline loops: CDR1 SGHVS, CDR2 FNYEAQ. CDR3 length: 12 amino acids. The CDR3 coding sequence is TGTGCCAGTAGTCCCTACACCGGGGAGCTGTTTTTA. It is translated as CASSPYTGELFL.

V and J are TRBV19 and TRBJ1-4; a weak D match, TRBD1 (6 bases). Trimming shortened V by 4 bases and J by 11 bases, and 23 bases separated the two germline ends. The CDR3 has 16 residues. CDR1 is LNHDA and CDR2 is SQIVND in the germline V gene (reference sequence). The CDR3 nucleotides read TGTGCCAGTAGTAGGGTGGGGGGCACGGGGATTGGGAAACTGTTTTTT. It yields the protein CASSRVGGTGIGKLFF.

This clonotype was recorded at least ten times. J is TRBJ2-5 and V is TRBV9; no definite D call. V lost 0 bases and J lost 5, with 11 bases in between. Germline V CDR1 and CDR2: SGDLS, YYNGEE. CDR3 length: 14 amino acids. In nucleotides, the CDR3 is TGTGCCAGCAGCGTAGGATGGGAAACGGAGACCCAGTACTTC. Translation: CASSVGWETETQYF.

This clonotype was seen ten or more times. J is TRBJ2-1 and V is TRBV30; D unclear. The germline V and J ends were trimmed by 0 bases and 1 base, with 7 bases remaining between them. The CDR3 has 14 residues. CDR1 and CDR2 (germline): GTSNPN, SVGIG (reference sequence). CDR3 in DNA: TGTGCCTGGAGTGTAAGTCAGTCCTACAATGAGCAGTTCTTC. This gives the protein CAWSVSQSYNEQFF.

J is TRBJ1-6 and V is TRBV12-3 or TRBV12-4; D is possibly TRBD1 (5 bases). V was pared by 3 bases and J by 14 bases, with 14 bases between. The CDR3 is 13 amino acids. The CDR3 nucleotides read TGTGCCAGCAGTTTGGGGACCCAGGTGGCCCTCCACTTT. Encoded protein: CASSLGTQVALHF.

The chain uses TRBV20-1 and TRBJ2-4; 8 bases are a match to TRBD2. CDR1 and CDR2 (germline): DFQATT, SNEGSKA (reference sequence). Trimming at V came to 2 bases and at J to 0 bases, leaving 6 bases not matched to a gene. This CDR3 region has 16 residues. CDR3 region: CSARPSGGSAKNIQYF. DNA of the CDR3: TGCAGTGCTAGACCGAGCGGGGGTTCAGCCAAAAACATTCAGTACTTC.

This clonotype was counted a single time. The V gene is TRBV19, the J gene TRBJ2-5; D is possibly TRBD2 (5 bases). The length of the CDR3 is 12 residues. Germline V gives CDR1 LNHDA, CDR2 SQIVND (reference sequence). Trimming cost V 10 bases and J 2 bases, with 11 bases left between them. The CDR3 loop reads CATRRGQETQYF. The CDR3 DNA reads TGTGCCACCCGCCGGGGTCAAGAGACCCAGTACTTC. Using reference TRBV19 and TRBJ2-5 for the parts outside the CDR3, the full variable domain is DGGITQSPKYLFRKEGQNVTLSCEQNLNHDAMYWYRQDPGQGLRLIYYSQIVNDFQKGDIAEGYSVSREKKESFPLTVTSAQKNPTAFYLCATRRGQETQYFGPGTRLLVL.

This clonotype appeared a few times. A read error is possible here, since a much larger clone lies one base away. The rearrangement links TRBV20-1 to TRBJ2-1; D uncertain. Germline V gene sequence: CDR1 DFQATT, CDR2 SNEGSKA (reference sequence). The CDR3 is 14 amino acids. The CDR3, as DNA: TGCAGTGCTAGAAAGGTGGGATCCTACACTGAGCAGTTCTTC. Translation: CSARKVGSYTEQFF.

The table lists this clonotype with many counts. The genes are TRBV6-5 and TRBJ1-2, with 7 bases that match TRBD1. Germline CDR1 MNHEY, CDR2 SVGAGI. This CDR3 is built from 16 residues. With 4 bases clipped from V and 6 bases from J, the junction kept 14 bases outside the gene matches. The CDR3 loop reads CASSFLSRQGGNGYTF. The DNA for the CDR3 is TGTGCCAGCAGTTTTCTCTCGAGACAGGGTGGGAATGGCTACACCTTC.

This clonotype was recorded a few times. Possible read error: a much larger clone is one base away. The DNA for the CDR3 is TGTGCCAGCGGTCACTGGACTAGCGGGGGGTTGGAGACCCAGTACTTC. Translation gives CASGHWTSGGLETQYF. The gene calls are TRBV27 and TRBJ2-5; 14 bases agree with TRBD2. Germline V gene lookup returns CDR1 MNHEY and CDR2 SMNVEV (reference sequence). The CDR3 length is 16 residues. V dropped 8 bases and J dropped 5; count of bases not matched to a gene: 10.

This sequence joins TRBV6-1 and TRBJ1-4, with 10 nucleotides matching TRBD1. Looked up from germline, CDR1 is MNHNS and CDR2 is SASEGT. After removal of 5 bases from V and 0 bases from J, the junction contained 6 bases not matched to a gene. The CDR3 runs 17 residues. In DNA form, the CDR3 reads TGTGCCAGCAGTTACGGGACAGGGGTCCCAACTAATGAAAAACTGTTTTTT. Residues: CASSYGTGVPTNEKLFF.

This clonotype showed up just a few times. V is TRBV12-5 and J is TRBJ2-1; D uncertain. Trimming stripped 3 bases from V and 5 bases from J, with 14 bases between. This CDR3 comprises 15 residues. CDR1 is LGHNT, CDR2 FRNRAP, per germline. This chain's CDR3 is CASGFVMEPDNEQFF. CDR3 coding DNA: TGTGCTAGTGGTTTCGTTATGGAGCCCGACAATGAGCAGTTCTTC.

This clonotype was observed a single time. The J gene is TRBJ2-5, the V gene TRBV3-1; TRBD2 agrees at 8 bases. Matching the DNA end better, TRBJ2-4 makes the J call doubtful. CDR1 is LGHDT, CDR2 YNNKEL, per germline (reference sequence). The CDR3 is 20 residues long. CDR3 bases: TGTGCCAGCAGCCAAGAGAATAGTCGGGGCGGGGGGTTTGCCAAAAACATTCAGTACTTC. It is translated as CASSQENSRGGGFAKNIQYF.

The chain has TRBV10-3 and TRBJ2-3; D is perhaps TRBD1 (5 bases). V was pared by 7 bases and J by 4 bases, with 18 bases between. The CDR3 extends over 15 amino acids. The V gene's germline CDR1 is ENHRY and CDR2 SYGVKD. CDR3 coding DNA: TGTGCCATCACCAAAGGGATCATAGGGGCAGATACGCAGTATTTT. Translated, it gives CAITKGIIGADTQYF.

This clonotype showed up just a few times. V usage is TRBV7-9 and J usage is TRBJ1-1; possible D gene TRBD1, 5 bases. Per germline, CDR1 SEHNR and CDR2 FQNEAQ (reference sequence). CDR3 length equals 14 residues. V dropped 3 bases and J dropped 5 bases, with 13 bases sitting between them. The CDR3, as DNA: TGTGCCAGCAGCTTCCCAGGGAAGGCAACTGAAGCTTTCTTT. This gives the protein CASSFPGKATEAFF.

This clonotype was recorded once. CDR3 residues: CASTVRQGGQPQHF. CDR3 coding DNA: TGTGCCAGCACCGTACGACAGGGGGGTCAGCCCCAGCATTTT. The rearrangement links TRBV6-5 to TRBJ1-5; 9 bases are shared with TRBD1. The CDR3 length is 14 residues. V shed 7 bases and J 6 bases; nucleotides not matched to a gene: 7. In germline, CDR1 is MNHEY, CDR2 SVGAGI.

The CDR3 protein is CASRALGRAGQETQYF. CDR3 sequence (DNA): TGTGCCAGCAGAGCCCTGGGGCGGGCGGGACAAGAGACCCAGTACTTC. The chain couples TRBV7-9 to TRBJ2-5; possibly TRBD2 for D (6 bases). Germline CDR1 SEHNR, CDR2 FQNEAQ (reference sequence). Trimming removed 6 bases at V and 2 bases at J, with 19 bases between. The CDR3 length is 16 residues.

Concerning this clonotype: A junction boundary mismatches the germline segment, possibly from a read error. The J gene is TRBJ1-4, the V gene TRBV9; no reliable D call. Per germline, CDR1 SGDLS and CDR2 YYNGEE. CDR3 size: 14 residues. The CDR3 spells CVSSVTPGNEKLFF. The CDR3 DNA follows: TGTGTCAGCAGCGTAACCCCGGGTAATGAAAAACTGTTTTTT.

The genes are TRBV5-1 and TRBJ2-3; the D gene could be TRBD1 or TRBD2 (5 bases each). CDR1 is SGHRS, CDR2 YFSETQ, per germline. The CDR3 runs to 20 residues. Trimming shortened V by 3 bases and J by 7 bases, and 33 bases separated the two germline ends. The DNA of the CDR3 is TGCGCCAGCAGCTCTTTGAATACTGGGGCCAACTCAGGGAGACGAAATACGCAGTATTTT. This encodes CASSSLNTGANSGRRNTQYF.

This clonotype appeared many times. The gene calls are TRBV4-2 and TRBJ2-5; D is undetermined. V dropped 0 bases and J dropped 5 bases, with 16 bases sitting between them. CDR1 is LGHNA and CDR2 is YNFKEQ in the germline V gene. CDR3 length: 16 amino acids. CDR3 bases: TGTGCCAGCAGCCAAGATCGGACCTTCACGTGGGAGACCCAGTACTTC. It yields the protein CASSQDRTFTWETQYF.

V usage is TRBV13 and J usage is TRBJ1-4; D unresolved. This CDR3 has 14 residues. V lost 0 bases, J lost 8 bases, and 10 bases lay in between. In germline, CDR1 is PRHDT, CDR2 FYEKMQ (reference sequence). The CDR3 DNA sequence: TGTGCCAGCAGCTTAGGGACATGGATGGAAAAACTGTTTTTT. Translated: CASSLGTWMEKLFF.

The chain is built from TRBV2 and TRBJ1-1; the D gene is possibly TRBD1 (6 bases). Trimming removed 11 bases from V and 5 bases from J, with 12 bases in between. The CDR3 totals 11 residues. Germline lookup yields CDR1 SNHLY and CDR2 FYNNEI. CDR3 residues: CAGGERTEAFF. The CDR3 DNA is TGTGCCGGGGGCGAGAGGACTGAAGCTTTCTTT.